These 18 T cell receptor beta chains originate from one sample sequenced in a study of HIV-infected children after antiretroviral therapy interruption (dated by TCRdb to the late 2010s). This sample's treatment or condition label indicates: PENTA 11 planned treatment interruption arm or continuous ART arm. Library prep was done by 3' RACE. Sequenced on an Illumina MiSeq. TCR libraries were constructed from RNA with a 3' RACE protocol that used unique molecular identifiers to correct for PCR amplification bias. In TCRdb, the public reads were trimmed at Q25 with fastp and aligned with MiXCR, with productive beta chains retained. Every distinct CDR3 protein forms one entry, paired with its most common genes and DNA. The table for this sample lists about 15,000 distinct CDR3 sequences; about 3% of them were counted only once. The ten largest account for 30% to 40% of the sample. Sequenced material: CD45RO+ CD8+ T cells from PBMCs, pooled from several time points, taken from a donor given antiretroviral therapy, either interrupted or continuous. Sample cell subset or site, as interpreted from the label and publication: memory CD8+ CD45RO+ CD45RA- T cells. The receptors stem from a pool of human donors with HIV.

In its sample, this clonotype was seen many times. In nucleotides, the CDR3 is TGTGCCAGCAGCTTACAAGGGGGGGACCAAAACATTCAGTACTTC. This sequence encodes CASSLQGGDQNIQYF. The chain employs TRBV13 and TRBJ2-4; possibly TRBD2 for D (7 bases). The CDR3 has 15 amino acids. With 2 bases removed from V and 5 bases from J, the gap between germline ends came to 13 bases. Germline lookup yields CDR1 PRHDT and CDR2 FYEKMQ (reference sequence).

This clonotype was detected ten times or more. The chain links TRBV6-5 to TRBJ2-1; possible D gene TRBD1, 6 bases. Germline V lookup: CDR1 MNHEY, CDR2 SVGAGI. The CDR3 runs 14 residues. Trimming took 2 bases from V and 6 from J, leaving 11 bases between them. Here the CDR3 DNA reads TGTGCCAGCAGTTACAGGGGGAGCGGCAATGAGCAGTTCTTC. It encodes CASSYRGSGNEQFF.

The sample holds many counts of this clonotype. The chain carries TRBV6-5 and TRBJ2-5; perhaps TRBD1 as D (5 bases). This CDR3 contains 12 residues. Germline-derived CDR1 and CDR2 are MNHEY and SVGAGI. The V gene lost 4 bases and the J gene lost 2 bases, with 5 bases spanning the gap. CDR3 nucleotide sequence: TGTGCCAGCAGTTGGACACAAGAGACCCAGTACTTC. Translation gives CASSWTQETQYF.

This clonotype was observed at least ten times. V and J are TRBV11-3 and TRBJ2-1; D is perhaps TRBD1 (7 bases). The V end lost 4 bases, the J end lost 1 base, and 14 bases lay between the germline ends. This CDR3 comprises 16 residues. The germline V gene encodes CDR1 SGHNT and CDR2 YENEEA. CDR3 sequence reads: CASSSGGGPSYNEQFF. The CDR3 DNA is TGTGCCAGCAGCTCCGGAGGGGGCCCGTCCTACAATGAGCAGTTCTTC.

This clonotype was observed many times. This rearrangement joins TRBV6-1 to TRBJ2-4; TRBD2 is a possible D gene (6 bases). Trimming pared 1 base from V and 5 bases from J, leaving 6 bases between. From germline, CDR1 is MNHNS and CDR2 SASEGT. This CDR3 region has 13 residues. CDR3 in amino acids: CASSEGEENIQYF. CDR3 DNA sequence: TGTGCCAGCAGTGAAGGGGAGGAAAACATTCAGTACTTC.

This clonotype has at least ten counts. The chain combines TRBV27 with TRBJ1-1; a weak D match, TRBD1 (5 bases). Germline loops: CDR1 MNHEY, CDR2 SMNVEV (reference sequence). This CDR3 spans 13 amino acids. V shed 4 bases and J shed 3 bases, with 9 bases lying between them. This CDR3 reads CASSSRDDTEAFF. The CDR3 bases are TGTGCCAGCAGTTCAAGGGACGACACTGAAGCTTTCTTT.

This clonotype has at least ten counts. V gene TRBV24-1 combines with J gene TRBJ1-2; no firm D call. V was pared by 5 bases and J by 9 bases, with 15 bases between. The CDR3 spans 13 residues. In germline, CDR1 is KGHDR, CDR2 SFDVKD. CDR3 protein: CATSGTSGESYTF. Written as DNA, the CDR3 is TGTGCCACCAGTGGTACGAGCGGGGAAAGCTACACCTTC.

This clonotype was detected many times. V is TRBV19 and J is TRBJ1-5; maybe TRBD1 (5 bases). The CDR3 covers 13 residues. Per germline, CDR1 LNHDA and CDR2 SQIVND (reference sequence). Trimming took off 7 bases at V and 6 bases at J, with 13 bases between the two ends. This CDR3 reads CASNGGEVQPQHF. The CDR3 region has the DNA TGTGCCAGTAATGGGGGTGAGGTTCAGCCCCAGCATTTT. Based on the CDR3 plus reference TRBV19 and TRBJ1-5, the full variable domain is DGGITQSPKYLFRKEGQNVTLSCEQNLNHDAMYWYRQDPGQGLRLIYYSQIVNDFQKGDIAEGYSVSREKKESFPLTVTSAQKNPTAFYLCASNGGEVQPQHFGDGTRLSIL.

The CDR3 is CASSQEDSGSGNTIYF. CDR3 nucleotide sequence: TGCGCCAGCAGCCAAGAAGATTCAGGGTCCGGAAACACCATATATTTT. The chain joins TRBV4-1 to TRBJ1-3; a possible D gene is TRBD1 (5 bases). Germline CDR1 reads MGHRA; CDR2 reads YSYEKL. The length of the CDR3 is 16 residues. Trimming left V 0 bases short and J 4 bases short, with 13 bases between.

Ten or more counts support this clonotype. The chain links TRBV6-2 or TRBV6-3 to TRBJ2-3, with TRBD2 identical over 9 bases. V was clipped by 6 bases and J by 3 bases; unmatched bases: 16. The CDR3 covers 18 residues. Germline V gene lookup returns CDR1 MNHEY and CDR2 SVGEGT. CDR3 residues: CASSPFGAGGPETDTQYF. CDR3 DNA sequence: TGTGCCAGCAGCCCGTTTGGGGCGGGAGGGCCTGAAACAGATACGCAGTATTTT.

There are many counts of this clonotype. The chain joins TRBV4-1 to TRBJ2-3; D remains unclear. From germline, CDR1 is MGHRA and CDR2 YSYEKL. This CDR3 region has 12 residues. V shed 4 bases and J shed 6 bases, with 8 bases lying between them. As DNA, the CDR3 is TGCGCCAGCAGCCCCCATTACGATACGCAGTATTTT. It encodes CASSPHYDTQYF.

The table lists this clonotype with many counts. The rearrangement links TRBV7-2 to TRBJ1-5; TRBD1 aligns across 7 bases. V lost 2 bases and J lost 7; bases outside the gene matches: 11. The CDR3 sequence is 16 residues long. The germline CDR1 and CDR2 sequences are SGHTA and FQGNSA. CDR3 DNA sequence: TGTGCCAGCAGCTTATGGTATGAGGGGGCGGACCAGCCCCAGCATTTT. As protein: CASSLWYEGADQPQHF. The whole variable domain, filled in from reference TRBV7-2 and TRBJ1-5, reads GAGVSQSPSNKVTEKGKDVELRCDPISGHTALYWYRQSLGQGLEFLIYFQGNSAPDKSGLPSDRFSAERTGGSVSTLTIQRTQQEDSAVYLCASSLWYEGADQPQHFGDGTRLSIL.

This clonotype was counted only a few times. The CDR3 DNA is TGTGCCAGCAGTTCCTTACAGGGGATGGTGACAGATACGCAGTATTTT. It specifies CASSSLQGMVTDTQYF. The chain couples TRBV27 to TRBJ2-3, with 7 bases aligning to TRBD1. Germline CDR1 and CDR2: MNHEY and SMNVEV (reference sequence). The CDR3 extends over 16 amino acids. After removal of 4 bases from V and 3 bases from J, the junction contained 10 bases not matched to a gene.

This clonotype has a count of ten or more. The rearrangement joins TRBV29-1 to TRBJ2-1, with D possibly being TRBD2 (7 bases). Germline V CDR1 and CDR2: SQVTM, ANQGSEA. The CDR3 extends over 17 amino acids. Trimming pared 7 bases from V and 5 bases from J, leaving 27 bases between. The CDR3 nucleotides read TGCAGCGGCTTACTGCGGGGAGGGGGAAGGAGTGACAATGAGCAGTTCTTC. Its translation: CSGLLRGGGRSDNEQFF.

By share, this clonotype counts as medium-sized. This chain uses TRBV12-3 or TRBV12-4 with TRBJ2-2; tentative D call: TRBD1 (5 bases). The CDR3 totals 16 residues. Trimming took off 3 bases at V and 2 bases at J, with 13 bases between the two ends. This CDR3 is CASSFDGQDNTGELFF. The CDR3 DNA is TGTGCCAGCAGTTTTGATGGACAAGACAACACCGGGGAGCTGTTTTTT.

This clonotype was recorded a few times. As DNA, the CDR3 is TGCGCCAGCAGCCAACTAGGGCTGGCCAAAAACATTCAGTACTTC. Translated: CASSQLGLAKNIQYF. The chain recombines TRBV4-1 with TRBJ2-4; the D is unclear. CDR3 length: 15 residues. Germline V CDR1 and CDR2: MGHRA, YSYEKL. Trimming stripped 2 bases from V and 1 base from J, with 9 bases between.

This clonotype was seen repeatedly, ten times or more. The chain uses TRBV27 and TRBJ1-3, with D uncertain. Trimming took off 5 bases at V and 4 bases at J, with 15 bases between the two ends. The CDR3 runs to 15 residues. Germline CDR1 is MNHEY and CDR2 is SMNVEV (reference sequence). The CDR3 loop is CASSTRTEQGNTIYF. CDR3 in DNA: TGTGCCAGCAGTACCCGGACTGAGCAAGGAAACACCATATATTTT.

This clonotype rates as medium-sized. The chain couples TRBV4-1 to TRBJ2-2; D unresolved. The germline V gene encodes CDR1 MGHRA and CDR2 YSYEKL. Trimming cost V 3 bases and J 6 bases, with 5 bases left between them. This CDR3 has 12 residues. DNA for the CDR3: TGCGCCAGCAGCCATGGGTCCGGGGAGCTGTTTTTT. Translation: CASSHGSGELFF.